This is a list of T cell receptor beta chains from one sample in a study of T cell clusters in autoimmune cytopenias. After re-calling the multiplex PCR reads, TCRdb lists one entry per CDR3 protein, DNA absent. The sample totals 1,000 or so distinct CDR3 sequences. Input material: peripheral blood. These receptors all come from a human donor with an autoimmune cytopenia or autoimmune hepatitis (not recorded which). Each CDR3 is given with its conserved first and last residue. Clone size is shown for a subset of rows, as once, few, many or a class of expanded clone.

TRBJ1-1 | TRBV2 | NA | CASSYDIEAFF
TRBJ1-6 | TRBV14 | NA | CATSVVHNSPLHF
TRBJ1-1 | TRBV14 | NA | CASSQVVVYRGFSSDTEAFF
TRBJ2-7 | TRBV2 | NA | CASRDRLWDEQYF
TRBJ1-2 | TRBV9 | NA | CASGGPYGYTF
TRBJ1-1 | TRBV5-1 | medium-sized | CASSLSVGADTEAFF
TRBJ1-6 | TRBV6-4 | medium-sized | CASRRDFNSPLHF
TRBJ2-5 | TRBV7-2 | NA | CASSPQTAQETQYF
TRBJ1-4 | TRBV10-3 | NA | CAISPRTGVNEKLFF
TRBJ1-5 | TRBV11-2 | NA | CASSLSGDSNQPQHF
TRBJ2-7 | TRBV7-2 | NA | CASSLERGEQYF
TRBJ1-2 | TRBV18 | medium-sized | CASSPLPPAQGAGGYTF
TRBJ2-2 | TRBV7-9 | NA | CASSFRDRATGELFF
TRBJ1-1 | TRBV5-6 | medium-sized | CASSFTGTANTEAFF
TRBJ2-5 | TRBV30 | medium-sized | CAWSRPNAQETQYF
TRBJ2-5 | TRBV6-2/TRBV6-3 | NA | CASSLSQTGSESQYF
TRBJ2-1 | TRBV12-3/TRBV12-4 | medium-sized | CASSLGQGPQVLVSGQFF
TRBJ1-2 | TRBV7-9 | NA | CASSPGYFGYGYTF
TRBJ2-1 | TRBV20-1 | NA | CSARDDSGGAYNEQFF
TRBJ2-7 | TRBV18 | medium-sized | CASSLDSGTGGYEQYF
TRBJ2-7 | TRBV18 | medium-sized | CASSLSGGRNYEQYF
TRBJ2-7 | TRBV20-1 | NA | CSARVLDSYEQYF
TRBJ2-2 | TRBV10-3 | medium-sized | CAISYTSGELFF
TRBJ1-4 | TRBV11-2 | NA | CASSLGGGGSGEKLFF
TRBJ1-4 | TRBV20-1 | NA | CSARDGRGEKLFF
TRBJ1-2 | TRBV19 | medium-sized | CASLGRGGNNYGYTF
TRBJ1-6 | TRBV6-4 | medium-sized | CASSDGASNSPLHF